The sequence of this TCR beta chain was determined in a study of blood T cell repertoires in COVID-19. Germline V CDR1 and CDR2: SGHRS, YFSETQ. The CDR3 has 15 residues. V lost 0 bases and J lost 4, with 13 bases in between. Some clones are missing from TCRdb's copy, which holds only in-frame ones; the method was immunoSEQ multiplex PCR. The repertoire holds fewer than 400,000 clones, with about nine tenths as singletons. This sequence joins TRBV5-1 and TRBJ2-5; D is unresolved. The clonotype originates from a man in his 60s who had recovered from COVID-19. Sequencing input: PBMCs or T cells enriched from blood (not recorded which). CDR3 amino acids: CASSLDRQDAETQYF. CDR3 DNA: TGCGCCAGCAGCTTGGATCGGCAGGATGCAGAGACCCAGTACTTC.